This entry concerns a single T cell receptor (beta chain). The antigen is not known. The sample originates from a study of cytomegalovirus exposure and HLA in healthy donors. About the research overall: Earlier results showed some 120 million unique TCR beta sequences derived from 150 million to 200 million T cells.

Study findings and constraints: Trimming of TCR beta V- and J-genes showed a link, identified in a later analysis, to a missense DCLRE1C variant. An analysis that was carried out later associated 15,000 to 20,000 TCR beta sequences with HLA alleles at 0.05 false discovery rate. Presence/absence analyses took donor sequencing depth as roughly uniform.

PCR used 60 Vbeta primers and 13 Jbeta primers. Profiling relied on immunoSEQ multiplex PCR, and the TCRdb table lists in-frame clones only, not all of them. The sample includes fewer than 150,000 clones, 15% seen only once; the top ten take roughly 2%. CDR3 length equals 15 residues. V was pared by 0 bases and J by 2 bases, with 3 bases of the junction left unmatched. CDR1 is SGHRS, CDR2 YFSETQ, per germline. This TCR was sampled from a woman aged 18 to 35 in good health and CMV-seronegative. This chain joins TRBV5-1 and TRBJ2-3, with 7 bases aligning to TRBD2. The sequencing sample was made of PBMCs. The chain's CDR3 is CASSLGLADTDTQYF. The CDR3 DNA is TGCGCCAGCAGCTTGGGGCTAGCGGACACAGATACGCAGTATTTT.